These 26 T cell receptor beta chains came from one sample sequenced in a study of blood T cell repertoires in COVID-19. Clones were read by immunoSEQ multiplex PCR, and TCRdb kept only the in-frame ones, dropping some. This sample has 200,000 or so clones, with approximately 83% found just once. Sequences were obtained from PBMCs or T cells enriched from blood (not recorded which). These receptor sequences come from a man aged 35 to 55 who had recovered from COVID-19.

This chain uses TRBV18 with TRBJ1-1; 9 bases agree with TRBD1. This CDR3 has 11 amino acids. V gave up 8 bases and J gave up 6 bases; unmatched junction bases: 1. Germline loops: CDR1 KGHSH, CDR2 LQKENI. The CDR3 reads CASRQGAEAFF. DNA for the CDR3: TGTGCCAGCCGACAGGGGGCTGAAGCTTTCTTT.

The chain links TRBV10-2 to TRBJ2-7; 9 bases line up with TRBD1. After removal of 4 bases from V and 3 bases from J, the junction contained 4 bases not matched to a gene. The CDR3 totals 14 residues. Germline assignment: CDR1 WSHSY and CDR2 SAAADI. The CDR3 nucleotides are TGCGCCAGCAGTGCAAACAGGGGGCTCTACGAGCAGTACTTC. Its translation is CASSANRGLYEQYF.

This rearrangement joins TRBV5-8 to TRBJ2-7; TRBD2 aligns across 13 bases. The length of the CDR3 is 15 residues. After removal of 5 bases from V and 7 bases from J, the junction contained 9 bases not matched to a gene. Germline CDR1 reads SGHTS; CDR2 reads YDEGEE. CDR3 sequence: CASRRRLAGGWEQYF. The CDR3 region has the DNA TGTGCCAGCAGACGCAGACTAGCGGGGGGCTGGGAGCAGTACTTC.

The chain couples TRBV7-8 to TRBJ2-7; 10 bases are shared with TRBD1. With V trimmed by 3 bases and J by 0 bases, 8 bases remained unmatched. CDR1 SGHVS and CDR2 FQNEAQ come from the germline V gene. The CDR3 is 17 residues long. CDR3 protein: CASSLASGTGDSYEQYF. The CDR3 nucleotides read TGTGCCAGCAGCTTGGCTTCCGGGACAGGGGACTCCTACGAGCAGTACTTC.

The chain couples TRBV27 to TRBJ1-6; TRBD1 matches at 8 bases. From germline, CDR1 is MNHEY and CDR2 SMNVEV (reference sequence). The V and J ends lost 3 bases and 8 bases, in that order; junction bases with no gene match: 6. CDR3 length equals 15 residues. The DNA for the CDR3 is TGTGCCAGCAGTTTCTTCGGACAGGGAGATTCACCCCTCCACTTT. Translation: CASSFFGQGDSPLHF.

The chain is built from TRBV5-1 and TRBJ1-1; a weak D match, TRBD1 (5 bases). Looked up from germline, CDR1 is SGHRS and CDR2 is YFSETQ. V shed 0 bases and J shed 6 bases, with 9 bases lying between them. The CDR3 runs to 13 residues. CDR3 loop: CASSLGGTPEAFF. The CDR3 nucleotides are TGCGCCAGCAGCTTGGGGGGGACTCCTGAAGCTTTCTTT.

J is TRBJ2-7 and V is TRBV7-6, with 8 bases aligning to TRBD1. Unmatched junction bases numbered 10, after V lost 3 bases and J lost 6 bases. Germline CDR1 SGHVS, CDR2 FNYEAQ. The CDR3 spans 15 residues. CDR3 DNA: TGTGCCAGCAGCTTCGAACAGGGGGATCTAAGCGAGCAGTACTTC. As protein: CASSFEQGDLSEQYF.

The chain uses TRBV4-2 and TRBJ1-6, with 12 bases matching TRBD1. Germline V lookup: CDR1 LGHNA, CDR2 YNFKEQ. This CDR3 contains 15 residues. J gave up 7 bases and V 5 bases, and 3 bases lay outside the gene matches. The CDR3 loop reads CASSGTGGENSPLHF. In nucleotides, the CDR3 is TGTGCCAGCAGCGGGACAGGGGGCGAAAATTCACCCCTCCACTTT.

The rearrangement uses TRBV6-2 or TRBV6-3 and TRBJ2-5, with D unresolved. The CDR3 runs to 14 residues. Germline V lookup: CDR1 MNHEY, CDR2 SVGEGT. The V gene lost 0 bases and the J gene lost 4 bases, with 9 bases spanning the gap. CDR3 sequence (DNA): TGTGCCAGCAGTTACTCGGTCAGTCGAGAGACCCAGTACTTC. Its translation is CASSYSVSRETQYF.

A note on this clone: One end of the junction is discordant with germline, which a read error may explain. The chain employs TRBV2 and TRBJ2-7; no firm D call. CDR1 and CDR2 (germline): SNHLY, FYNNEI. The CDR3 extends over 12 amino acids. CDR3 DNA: TGTGTCAGCAAGAGGCAGCTCTACGAGCAGTACTTC. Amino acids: CVSKRQLYEQYF.

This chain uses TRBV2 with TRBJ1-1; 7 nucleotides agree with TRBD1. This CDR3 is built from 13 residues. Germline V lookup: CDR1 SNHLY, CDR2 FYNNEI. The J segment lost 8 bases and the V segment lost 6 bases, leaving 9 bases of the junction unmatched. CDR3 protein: CASSQTGYKEAFF. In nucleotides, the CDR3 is TGTGCCAGCAGCCAGACAGGGTACAAGGAAGCTTTCTTT.

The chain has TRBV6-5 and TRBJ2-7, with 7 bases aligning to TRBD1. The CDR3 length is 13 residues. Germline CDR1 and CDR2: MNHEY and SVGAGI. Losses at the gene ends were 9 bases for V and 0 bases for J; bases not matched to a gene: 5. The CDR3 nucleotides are TGTGCCAGTAGACAGGGACGCTCCTACGAGCAGTACTTC. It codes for CASRQGRSYEQYF.

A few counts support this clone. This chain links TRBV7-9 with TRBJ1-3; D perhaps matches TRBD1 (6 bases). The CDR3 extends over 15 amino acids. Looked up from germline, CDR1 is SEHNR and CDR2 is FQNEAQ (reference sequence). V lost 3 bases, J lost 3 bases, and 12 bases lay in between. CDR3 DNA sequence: TGTGCCAGCAGCTTGAGCACAGGGCTTGGAAACACCATATATTTT. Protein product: CASSLSTGLGNTIYF.

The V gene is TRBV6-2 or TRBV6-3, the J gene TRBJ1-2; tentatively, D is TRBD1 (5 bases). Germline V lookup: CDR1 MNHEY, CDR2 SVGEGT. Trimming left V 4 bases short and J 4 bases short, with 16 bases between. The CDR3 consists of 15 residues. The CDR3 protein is CASSSATGVLYGYTF. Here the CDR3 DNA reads TGTGCCAGCAGTTCAGCTACAGGTGTCCTCTATGGCTACACCTTC.

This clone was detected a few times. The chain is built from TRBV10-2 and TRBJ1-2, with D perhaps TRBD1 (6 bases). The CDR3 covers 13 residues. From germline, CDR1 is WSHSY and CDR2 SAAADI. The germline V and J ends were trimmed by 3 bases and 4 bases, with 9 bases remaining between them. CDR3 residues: CASSEDRIYGYTF. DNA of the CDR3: TGCGCCAGCAGTGAAGACAGGATCTATGGCTACACCTTC.

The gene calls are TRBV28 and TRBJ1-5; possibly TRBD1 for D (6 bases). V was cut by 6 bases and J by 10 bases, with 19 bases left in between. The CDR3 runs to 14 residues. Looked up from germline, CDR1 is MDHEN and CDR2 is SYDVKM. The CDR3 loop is CASSFTGSGLPQHF. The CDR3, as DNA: TGTGCCAGCAGCTTTACAGGGTCCGGTCTTCCCCAGCATTTT. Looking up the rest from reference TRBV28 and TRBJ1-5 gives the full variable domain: DVKVTQSSRYLVKRTGEKVFLECVQDMDHENMFWYRQDPGLGLRLIYFSYDVKMKEKGDIPEGYSVSREKKERFSLILESASTNQTSMYLCASSFTGSGLPQHFGDGTRLSIL.

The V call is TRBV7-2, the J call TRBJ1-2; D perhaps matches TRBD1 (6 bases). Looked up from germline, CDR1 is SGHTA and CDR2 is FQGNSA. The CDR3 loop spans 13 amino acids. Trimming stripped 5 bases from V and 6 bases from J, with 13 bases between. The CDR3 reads CASSVTGLHGYTF. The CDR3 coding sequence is TGTGCCAGCAGCGTAACAGGGTTACATGGCTACACCTTC.

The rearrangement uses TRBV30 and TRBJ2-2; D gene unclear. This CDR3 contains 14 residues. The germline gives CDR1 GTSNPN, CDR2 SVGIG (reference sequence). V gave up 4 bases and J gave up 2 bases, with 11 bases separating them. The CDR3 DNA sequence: TGTGCCTGGAACTATTTGGGTAACACCGGGGAGCTGTTTTTT. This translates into CAWNYLGNTGELFF.

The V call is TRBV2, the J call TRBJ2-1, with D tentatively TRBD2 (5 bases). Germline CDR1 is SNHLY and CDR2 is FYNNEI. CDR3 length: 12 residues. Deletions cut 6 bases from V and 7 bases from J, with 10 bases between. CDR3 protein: CASRRESNEQFF. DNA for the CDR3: TGTGCCAGCAGGAGGGAGTCAAATGAGCAGTTCTTC.

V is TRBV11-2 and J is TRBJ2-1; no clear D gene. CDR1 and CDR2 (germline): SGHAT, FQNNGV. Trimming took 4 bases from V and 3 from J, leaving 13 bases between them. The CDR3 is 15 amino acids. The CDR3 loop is CASSSQPINYNEQFF. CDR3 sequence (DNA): TGTGCCAGCAGCTCTCAACCTATCAACTACAATGAGCAGTTCTTC.

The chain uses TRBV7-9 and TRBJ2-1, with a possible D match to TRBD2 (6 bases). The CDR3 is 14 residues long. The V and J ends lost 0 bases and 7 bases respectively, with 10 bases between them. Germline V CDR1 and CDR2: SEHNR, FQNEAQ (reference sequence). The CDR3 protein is CASSLAGGVNEQFF. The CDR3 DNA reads TGTGCCAGCAGCTTAGCGGGGGGTGTGAATGAGCAGTTCTTC.

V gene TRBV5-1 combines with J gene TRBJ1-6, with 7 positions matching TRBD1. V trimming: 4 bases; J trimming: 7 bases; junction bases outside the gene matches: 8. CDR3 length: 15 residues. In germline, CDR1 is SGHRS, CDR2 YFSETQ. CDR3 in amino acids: CASSPVQGRNSPLHF. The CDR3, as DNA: TGCGCCAGCAGCCCCGTACAGGGGCGGAATTCACCCCTCCACTTT.

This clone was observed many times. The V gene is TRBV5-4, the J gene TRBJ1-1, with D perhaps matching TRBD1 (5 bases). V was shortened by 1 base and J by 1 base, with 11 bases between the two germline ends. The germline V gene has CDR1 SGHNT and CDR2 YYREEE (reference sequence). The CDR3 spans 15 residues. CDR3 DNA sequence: TGTGCCAGCAGCTTGCTGGGGGGGTGGAACACTGAAGCTTTCTTT. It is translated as CASSLLGGWNTEAFF.

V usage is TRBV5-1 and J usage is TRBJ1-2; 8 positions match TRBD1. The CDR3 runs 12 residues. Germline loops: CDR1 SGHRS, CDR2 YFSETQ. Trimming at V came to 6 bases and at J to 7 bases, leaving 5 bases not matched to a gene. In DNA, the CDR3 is TGCGCCAGCACCAAGGACAGGGTTGGCTACACCTTC. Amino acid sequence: CASTKDRVGYTF.

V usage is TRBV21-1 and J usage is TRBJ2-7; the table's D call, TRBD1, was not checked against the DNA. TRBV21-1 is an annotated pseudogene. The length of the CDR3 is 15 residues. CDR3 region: CASSTGTDLLYEQYF. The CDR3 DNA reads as TGTGCCAGCAGCACCGGGACAGACCTACTCTACGAGCAGTACTTC.

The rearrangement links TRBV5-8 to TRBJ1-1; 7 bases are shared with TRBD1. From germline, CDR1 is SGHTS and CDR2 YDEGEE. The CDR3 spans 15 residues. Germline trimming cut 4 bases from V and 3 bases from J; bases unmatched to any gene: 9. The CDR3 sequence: CASSRDSRGDTEAFF. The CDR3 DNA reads TGTGCCAGCAGCCGGGACAGCCGGGGTGACACTGAAGCTTTCTTT.